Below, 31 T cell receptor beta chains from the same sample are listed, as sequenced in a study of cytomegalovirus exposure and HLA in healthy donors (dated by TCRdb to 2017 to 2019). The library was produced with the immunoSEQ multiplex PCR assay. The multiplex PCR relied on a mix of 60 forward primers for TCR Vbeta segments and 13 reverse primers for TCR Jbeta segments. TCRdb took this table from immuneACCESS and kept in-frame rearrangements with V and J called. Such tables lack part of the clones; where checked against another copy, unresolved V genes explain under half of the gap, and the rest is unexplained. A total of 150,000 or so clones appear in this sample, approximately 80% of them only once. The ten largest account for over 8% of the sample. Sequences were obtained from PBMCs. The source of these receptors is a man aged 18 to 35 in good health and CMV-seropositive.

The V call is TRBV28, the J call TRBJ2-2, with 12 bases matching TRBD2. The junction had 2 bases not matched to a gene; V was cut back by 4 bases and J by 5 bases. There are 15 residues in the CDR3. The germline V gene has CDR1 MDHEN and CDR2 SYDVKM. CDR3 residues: CASSSLAGGTGELFF. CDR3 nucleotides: TGTGCCAGCAGTTCCCTAGCGGGAGGGACCGGGGAGCTGTTTTTT.

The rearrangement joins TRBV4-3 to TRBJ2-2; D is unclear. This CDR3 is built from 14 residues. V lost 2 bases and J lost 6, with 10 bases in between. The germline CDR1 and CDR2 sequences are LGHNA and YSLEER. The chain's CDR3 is CASSQLLGAGELFF. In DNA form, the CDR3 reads TGCGCCAGCAGCCAACTATTGGGCGCCGGGGAGCTGTTTTTT.

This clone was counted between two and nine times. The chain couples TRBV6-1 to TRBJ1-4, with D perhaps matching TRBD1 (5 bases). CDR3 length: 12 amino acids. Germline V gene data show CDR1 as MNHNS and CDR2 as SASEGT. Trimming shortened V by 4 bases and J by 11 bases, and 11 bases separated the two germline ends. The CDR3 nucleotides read TGTGCCAGCAGTGGACAGTTGAGGAAACTGTTTTTT. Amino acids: CASSGQLRKLFF.

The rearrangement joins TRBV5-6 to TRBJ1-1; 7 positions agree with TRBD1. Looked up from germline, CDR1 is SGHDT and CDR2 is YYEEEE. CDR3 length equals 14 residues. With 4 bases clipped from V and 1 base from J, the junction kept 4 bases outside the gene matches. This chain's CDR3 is CASSRDSRNTEAFF. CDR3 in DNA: TGTGCCAGCAGCCGGGACAGCAGGAACACTGAAGCTTTCTTT.

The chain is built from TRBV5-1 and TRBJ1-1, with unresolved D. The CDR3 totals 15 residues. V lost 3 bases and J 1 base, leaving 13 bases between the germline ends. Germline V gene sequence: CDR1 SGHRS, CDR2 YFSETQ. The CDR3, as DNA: TGCGCCAGCAGCTCCGATTCCGGGGAGAACACTGAAGCTTTCTTT. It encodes CASSSDSGENTEAFF. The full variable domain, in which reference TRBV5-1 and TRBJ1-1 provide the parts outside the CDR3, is KAGVTQTPRYLIKTRGQQVTLSCSPISGHRSVSWYQQTPGQGLQFLFEYFSETQRNKGNFPGRFSGRQFSNSRSEMNVSTLELGDSALYLCASSSDSGENTEAFFGQGTRLTVV.

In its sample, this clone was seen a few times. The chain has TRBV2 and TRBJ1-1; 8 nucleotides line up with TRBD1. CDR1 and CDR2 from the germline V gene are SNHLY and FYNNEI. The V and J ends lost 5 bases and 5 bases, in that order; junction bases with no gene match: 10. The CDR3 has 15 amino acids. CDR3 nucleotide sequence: TGTGCCAGCAGTCGGGGACAGGCCTGGGGGACTGAAGCTTTCTTT. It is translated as CASSRGQAWGTEAFF.

This CDR3 is CASDPLGLAGWGENTGELFF. The CDR3 DNA follows: TGTGCCAGCGACCCCCTCGGGCTAGCGGGATGGGGGGAGAACACCGGGGAGCTGTTTTTT. The V gene is TRBV28, the J gene TRBJ2-2; 9 positions match TRBD2. There are 20 residues in the CDR3. Per germline, CDR1 MDHEN and CDR2 SYDVKM. V lost 8 bases to trimming and J lost 1 base; unmatched junction nucleotides: 20. Drawing the rest from reference TRBV28 and TRBJ2-2, the complete variable domain is DVKVTQSSRYLVKRTGEKVFLECVQDMDHENMFWYRQDPGLGLRLIYFSYDVKMKEKGDIPEGYSVSREKKERFSLILESASTNQTSMYLCASDPLGLAGWGENTGELFFGEGSRLTVL.

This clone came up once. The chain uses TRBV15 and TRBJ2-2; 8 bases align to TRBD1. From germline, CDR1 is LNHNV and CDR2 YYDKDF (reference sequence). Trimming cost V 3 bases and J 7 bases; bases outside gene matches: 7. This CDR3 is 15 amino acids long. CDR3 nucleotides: TGTGCCACCAGCAGGGACAGGGATGGAGGCGGGGAGCTGTTTTTT. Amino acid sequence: CATSRDRDGGGELFF. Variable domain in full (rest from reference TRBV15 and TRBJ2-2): DAMVIQNPRYQVTQFGKPVTLSCSQTLNHNVMYWYQQKSSQAPKLLFHYYDKDFNNEADTPDNFQSRRPNTSFCFLDIRSPGLGDTAMYLCATSRDRDGGGELFFGEGSRLTVL.

The CDR3 DNA reads as TGTGCCAGCAGCCCTGGACAGGCGTACTATGGCTACACCTTC. It translates to CASSPGQAYYGYTF. The genes are TRBV5-6 and TRBJ1-2, with TRBD1 matching over 7 bases. The CDR3 runs 14 residues. V lost 4 bases to trimming and J lost 3 bases; unmatched junction nucleotides: 6. Germline CDR1 SGHDT, CDR2 YYEEEE. The full variable domain, its missing parts supplied by reference TRBV5-6 and TRBJ1-2, is DAGVTQSPTHLIKTRGQQVTLRCSPKSGHDTVSWYQQALGQGPQFIFQYYEEEERQRGNFPDRFSGHQFPNYSSELNVNALLLGDSALYLCASSPGQAYYGYTFGSGTRLTVV.

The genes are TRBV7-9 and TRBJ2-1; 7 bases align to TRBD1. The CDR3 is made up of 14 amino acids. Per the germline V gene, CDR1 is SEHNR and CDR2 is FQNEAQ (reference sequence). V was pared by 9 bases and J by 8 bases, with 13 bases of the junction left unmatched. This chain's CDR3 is CASDATGNFDEQFF. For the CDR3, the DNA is TGTGCCAGTGATGCGACAGGGAACTTCGATGAGCAGTTCTTC.

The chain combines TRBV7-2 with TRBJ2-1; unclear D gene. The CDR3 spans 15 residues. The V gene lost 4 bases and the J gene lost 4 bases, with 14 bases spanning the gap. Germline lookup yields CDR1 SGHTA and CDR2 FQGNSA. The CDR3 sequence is CASSSLPGRYNEQFF. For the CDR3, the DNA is TGTGCCAGCAGCTCGTTGCCAGGAAGGTACAATGAGCAGTTCTTC.

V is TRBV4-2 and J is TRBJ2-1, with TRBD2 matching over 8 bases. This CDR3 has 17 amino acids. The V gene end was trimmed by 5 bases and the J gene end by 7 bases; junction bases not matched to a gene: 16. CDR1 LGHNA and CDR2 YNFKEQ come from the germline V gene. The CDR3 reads CASSWGQGLVGENEQFF. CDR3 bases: TGTGCCAGCAGCTGGGGGCAGGGACTAGTGGGGGAGAATGAGCAGTTCTTC.

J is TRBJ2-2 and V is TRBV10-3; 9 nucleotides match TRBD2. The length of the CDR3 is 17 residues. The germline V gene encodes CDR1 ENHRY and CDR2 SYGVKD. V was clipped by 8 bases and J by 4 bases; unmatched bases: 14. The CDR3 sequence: CAICPLAGTSGTGELFF. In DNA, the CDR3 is TGTGCCATCTGCCCCCTAGCGGGGACATCAGGCACCGGGGAGCTGTTTTTT.

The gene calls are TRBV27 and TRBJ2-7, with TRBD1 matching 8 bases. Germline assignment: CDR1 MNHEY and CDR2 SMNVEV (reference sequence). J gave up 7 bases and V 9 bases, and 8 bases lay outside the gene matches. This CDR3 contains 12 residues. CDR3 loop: CASSDRGWEQYF. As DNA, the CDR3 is TGTGCCAGTTCAGACAGGGGTTGGGAGCAGTACTTC.

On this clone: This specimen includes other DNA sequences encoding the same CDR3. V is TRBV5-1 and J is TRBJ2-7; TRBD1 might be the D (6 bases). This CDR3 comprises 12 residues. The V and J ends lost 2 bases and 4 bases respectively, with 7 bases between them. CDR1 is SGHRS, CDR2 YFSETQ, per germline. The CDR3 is CASSFRGYEQYF. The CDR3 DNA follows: TGCGCCAGCAGCTTCAGGGGTTACGAGCAGTACTTC.

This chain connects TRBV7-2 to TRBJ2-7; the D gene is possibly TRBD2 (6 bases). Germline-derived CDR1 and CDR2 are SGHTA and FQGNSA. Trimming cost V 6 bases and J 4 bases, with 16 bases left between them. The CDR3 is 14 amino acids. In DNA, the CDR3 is TGTGCCAGCAGTTCTGGGACTCCATTATACGAGCAGTACTTC. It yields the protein CASSSGTPLYEQYF.

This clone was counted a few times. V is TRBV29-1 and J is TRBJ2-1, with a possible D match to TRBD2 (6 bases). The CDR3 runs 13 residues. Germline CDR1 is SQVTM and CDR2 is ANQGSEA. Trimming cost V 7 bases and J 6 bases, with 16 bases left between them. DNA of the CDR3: TGCAGCGAGTCCGTCGGGGGTTTCAATGAGCAGTTCTTC. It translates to CSESVGGFNEQFF.

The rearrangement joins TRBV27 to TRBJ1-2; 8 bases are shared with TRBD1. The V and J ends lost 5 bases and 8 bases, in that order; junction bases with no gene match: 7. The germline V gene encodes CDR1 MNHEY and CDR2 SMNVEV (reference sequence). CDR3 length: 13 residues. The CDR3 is CASSPDRASGYTF. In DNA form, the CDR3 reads TGTGCCAGCAGTCCGGACAGGGCGAGCGGCTACACCTTC.

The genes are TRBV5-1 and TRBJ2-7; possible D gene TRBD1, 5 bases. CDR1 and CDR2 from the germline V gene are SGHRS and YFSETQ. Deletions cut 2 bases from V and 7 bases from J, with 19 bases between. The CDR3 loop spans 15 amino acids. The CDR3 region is CASSFRASYALEQYF. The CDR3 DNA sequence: TGCGCCAGCAGCTTCAGGGCGTCCTACGCGTTGGAGCAGTACTTC.

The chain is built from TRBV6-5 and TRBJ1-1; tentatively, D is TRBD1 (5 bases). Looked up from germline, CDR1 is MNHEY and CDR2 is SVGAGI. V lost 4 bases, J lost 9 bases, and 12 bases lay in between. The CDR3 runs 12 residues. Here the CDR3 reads CASSSGREKAFF. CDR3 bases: TGTGCCAGCAGTTCAGGGAGGGAGAAAGCTTTCTTT.

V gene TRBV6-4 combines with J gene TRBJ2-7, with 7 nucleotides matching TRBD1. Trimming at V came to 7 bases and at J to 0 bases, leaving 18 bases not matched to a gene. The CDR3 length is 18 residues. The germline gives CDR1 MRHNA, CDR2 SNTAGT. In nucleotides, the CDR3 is TGTGCCAGCAAGTATAAGACAGGGTCCAAACGAAGCTCCTACGAGCAGTACTTC. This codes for CASKYKTGSKRSSYEQYF.

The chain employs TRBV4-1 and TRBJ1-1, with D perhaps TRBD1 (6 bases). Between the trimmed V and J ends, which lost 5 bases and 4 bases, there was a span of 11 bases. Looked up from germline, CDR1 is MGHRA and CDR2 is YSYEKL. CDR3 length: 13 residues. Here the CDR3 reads CASSGQGSTEAFF. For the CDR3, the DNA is TGCGCCAGCAGCGGCCAGGGGAGCACTGAAGCTTTCTTT.

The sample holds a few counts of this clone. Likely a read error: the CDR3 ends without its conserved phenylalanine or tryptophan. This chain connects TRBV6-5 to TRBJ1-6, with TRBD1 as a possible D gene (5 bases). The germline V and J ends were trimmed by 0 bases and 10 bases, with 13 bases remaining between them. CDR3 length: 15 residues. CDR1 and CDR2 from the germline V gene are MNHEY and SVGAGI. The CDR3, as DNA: TGTGCCAGCAGTTACTCGAACAGGAGGGGATCACCCCTCCACCTT. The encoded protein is CASSYSNRRGSPLHL.

The CDR3 region is CASSSGLAGSDTQYF. The CDR3 DNA follows: TGTGCCAGCAGCTCCGGACTAGCGGGATCAGATACGCAGTATTTT. The rearrangement joins TRBV7-9 to TRBJ2-3, with 12 bases fitting TRBD2. With V trimmed by 4 bases and J by 4 bases, 3 bases remained unmatched. The germline V gene has CDR1 SEHNR and CDR2 FQNEAQ (reference sequence). This CDR3 has 15 residues.

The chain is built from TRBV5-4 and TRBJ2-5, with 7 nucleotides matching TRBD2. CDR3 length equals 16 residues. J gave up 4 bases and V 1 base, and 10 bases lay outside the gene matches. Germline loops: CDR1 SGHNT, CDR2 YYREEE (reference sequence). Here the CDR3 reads CASSLRTSGGGETQYF. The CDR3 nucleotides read TGTGCCAGCAGCTTGCGGACTAGTGGGGGGGGAGAGACCCAGTACTTC.

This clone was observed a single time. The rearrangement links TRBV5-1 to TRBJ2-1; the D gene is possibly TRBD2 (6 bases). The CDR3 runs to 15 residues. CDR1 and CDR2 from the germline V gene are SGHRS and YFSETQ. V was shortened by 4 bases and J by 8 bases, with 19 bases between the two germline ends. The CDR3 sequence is CASSEMTSLYDEQFF. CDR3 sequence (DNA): TGCGCCAGCAGCGAAATGACTAGTCTGTACGATGAGCAGTTCTTC.

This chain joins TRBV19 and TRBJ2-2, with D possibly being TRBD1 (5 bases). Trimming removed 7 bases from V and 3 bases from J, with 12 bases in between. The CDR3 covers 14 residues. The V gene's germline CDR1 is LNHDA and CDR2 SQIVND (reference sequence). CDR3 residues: CASNEDTHTGELFF. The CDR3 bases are TGTGCCAGTAATGAGGACACTCACACCGGGGAGCTGTTTTTT.

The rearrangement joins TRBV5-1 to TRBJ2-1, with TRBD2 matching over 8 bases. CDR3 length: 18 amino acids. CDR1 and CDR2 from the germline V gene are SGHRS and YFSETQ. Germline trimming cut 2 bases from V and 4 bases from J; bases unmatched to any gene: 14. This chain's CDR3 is CASSLGTSGGAGYNEQFF. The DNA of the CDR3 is TGCGCCAGCAGCTTAGGGACTAGTGGGGGGGCGGGTTACAATGAGCAGTTCTTC.

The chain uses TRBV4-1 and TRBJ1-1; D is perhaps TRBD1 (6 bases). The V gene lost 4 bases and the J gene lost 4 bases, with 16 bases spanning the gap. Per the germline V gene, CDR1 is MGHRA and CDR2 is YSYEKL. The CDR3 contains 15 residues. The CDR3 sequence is CASSPQPGVVTEAFF. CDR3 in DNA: TGCGCCAGCAGCCCACAGCCAGGGGTAGTCACTGAAGCTTTCTTT.

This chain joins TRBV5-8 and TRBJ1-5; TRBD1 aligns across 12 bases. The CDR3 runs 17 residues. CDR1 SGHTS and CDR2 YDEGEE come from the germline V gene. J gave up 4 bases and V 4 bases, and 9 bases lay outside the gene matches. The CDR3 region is CASSAGQGAKFNQPQHF. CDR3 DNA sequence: TGTGCCAGCAGCGCGGGACAGGGGGCGAAGTTTAATCAGCCCCAGCATTTT.

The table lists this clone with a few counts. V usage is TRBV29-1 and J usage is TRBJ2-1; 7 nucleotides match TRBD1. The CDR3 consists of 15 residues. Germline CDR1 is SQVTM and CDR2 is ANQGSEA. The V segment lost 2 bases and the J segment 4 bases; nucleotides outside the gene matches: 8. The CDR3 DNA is TGCAGCGTTGAAATTTGGGACAGTCATTACAATGAGCAGTTCTTC. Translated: CSVEIWDSHYNEQFF.